The 19 T cell receptor beta chains reported below all come from one sample, sequenced in a study of blood T cell repertoires in COVID-19. Measured with immunoSEQ multiplex PCR; TCRdb has only the in-frame clones, and not every one. The table includes some 250,000 clones, around 86% detected once. Sequencing input: peripheral blood. The receptors stem from a man aged 25 to 40 who had recovered from COVID-19.

The chain uses TRBV3-1 (or the pseudogene TRBV3-2) and TRBJ2-1; D may be TRBD2 (6 bases). This CDR3 spans 12 amino acids. V was pared by 4 bases and J by 11 bases, with 12 bases between. Germline V gene sequence: CDR1 LGHDT, CDR2 YNNKEL (reference sequence). CDR3 DNA sequence: TGTGCCAGCAGCCTAATGGAGGGTAAGCAGTTCTTC. It translates to CASSLMEGKQFF.

This chain joins TRBV4-1 and TRBJ2-5; the D is unclear. The CDR3 is 13 residues long. Per the germline V gene, CDR1 is MGHRA and CDR2 is YSYEKL. V gave up 4 bases and J gave up 0 bases, with 6 bases separating them. The CDR3 spells CASSPLYQETQYF. In DNA form, the CDR3 reads TGCGCCAGCAGCCCTCTGTACCAAGAGACCCAGTACTTC.

This chain uses TRBV28 with TRBJ2-2, with D perhaps matching TRBD2 (6 bases). V lost 6 bases to trimming and J lost 2 bases, with 13 bases between them. CDR1 MDHEN and CDR2 SYDVKM come from the germline V gene. The CDR3 has 15 residues. CDR3 sequence: CASRGEAGNTGELFF. CDR3 sequence (DNA): TGTGCCAGCAGGGGGGAGGCGGGAAACACCGGGGAGCTGTTTTTT.

The DNA of the CDR3 is TGTGCCATCAGATCCGGGACTAGCGGGGGAGTGACCGGGGAGCTGTTTTTT. It is translated as CAIRSGTSGGVTGELFF. V usage is TRBV10-3 and J usage is TRBJ2-2, with TRBD2 matching over 14 bases. The germline V gene encodes CDR1 ENHRY and CDR2 SYGVKD. J lost 5 bases, V lost 6 bases, and 8 bases had no gene match. The CDR3 consists of 17 residues.

This clone was observed once. V gene TRBV6-5 combines with J gene TRBJ1-5, with 8 bases matching TRBD1. J lost 7 bases, V lost 7 bases, and 9 bases had no gene match. Germline V gene sequence: CDR1 MNHEY, CDR2 SVGAGI. This CDR3 spans 14 amino acids. In DNA, the CDR3 is TGTGCCAGCATTTTTGGACAGGGTGGACAGCCCCAGCATTTT. It encodes CASIFGQGGQPQHF.

V gene TRBV6-5 combines with J gene TRBJ2-3, with 7 bases identical to TRBD1. In germline, CDR1 is MNHEY, CDR2 SVGAGI. The CDR3 extends over 13 amino acids. Unmatched junction bases numbered 4, after V lost 5 bases and J lost 5 bases. CDR3 coding DNA: TGTGCCAGCAGTCAACAGGGGTTAGATACGCAGTATTTT. Residues: CASSQQGLDTQYF.

This chain connects TRBV2 to TRBJ2-7; 8 positions agree with TRBD1. In germline, CDR1 is SNHLY, CDR2 FYNNEI. Unmatched junction bases numbered 8, after V lost 10 bases and J lost 3 bases. The CDR3 loop spans 13 amino acids. The CDR3 coding sequence is TGTGCCACTAAGACAGGGGTTTTCTACGAGCAGTACTTC. Its translation is CATKTGVFYEQYF. The whole variable domain, remainder taken from reference TRBV2 and TRBJ2-7, is EPEVTQTPSHQVTQMGQEVILRCVPISNHLYFYWYRQILGQKVEFLVSFYNNEISEKSEIFDDQFSVERPDGSNFTLKIRSTKLEDSAMYFCATKTGVFYEQYFGPGTRLTVT.

This clone occurred once. This chain joins TRBV5-1 and TRBJ2-7; D might be TRBD1 (5 bases). This CDR3 is built from 16 residues. Trimming pared 0 bases from V and 2 bases from J, leaving 15 bases between. Per the germline V gene, CDR1 is SGHRS and CDR2 is YFSETQ. The chain's CDR3 is CASSLGWQGHPYEQYF. CDR3 DNA sequence: TGCGCCAGCAGCTTGGGTTGGCAGGGCCATCCCTACGAGCAGTACTTC.

This sequence joins TRBV3-1 (or the pseudogene TRBV3-2) and TRBJ1-4, with a possible D match to TRBD1 (6 bases). The CDR3 is 16 residues long. Germline V gene data show CDR1 as LGHDT and CDR2 as YNNKEL (reference sequence). Trimming stripped 3 bases from V and 7 bases from J, with 18 bases between. The CDR3 coding sequence is TGTGCCAGCAGCCAGAGAGGGCGGGGGGCTGGTGAAAAACTGTTTTTT. This encodes CASSQRGRGAGEKLFF.

The chain uses TRBV28 and TRBJ1-2; tentatively, D is TRBD1 (5 bases). The CDR3 is made up of 12 amino acids. The germline V gene has CDR1 MDHEN and CDR2 SYDVKM. V shed 6 bases and J shed 4 bases, with 9 bases lying between them. This CDR3 reads CASSRALYGYTF. CDR3 nucleotide sequence: TGTGCCAGCAGCAGGGCACTCTATGGCTACACCTTC.

The V gene is TRBV14, the J gene TRBJ2-7; maybe TRBD2 (6 bases). Trimming cost V 3 bases and J 5 bases, with 17 bases left between them. The CDR3 length is 15 residues. Germline V CDR1 and CDR2: SGHDN, FVKESK. In DNA, the CDR3 is TGTGCCAGCAGCCAGGGACTTGAGCCCCAGAACGAGCAGTACTTC. Amino acids: CASSQGLEPQNEQYF.

The CDR3 bases are TGTGCCAGCGGAGAGCGGGGACCCAATACGCAGTATTTT. Amino acid sequence: CASGERGPNTQYF. The chain carries TRBV2 and TRBJ2-3, with 7 bases fitting TRBD2. CDR3 size: 13 residues. J was trimmed by 7 bases and V by 8 bases; bases with no gene match: 9. Germline V CDR1 and CDR2: SNHLY, FYNNEI.

This chain connects TRBV9 to TRBJ1-1, with 11 bases that match TRBD1. CDR3 length: 12 residues. V trimming: 3 bases; J trimming: 9 bases; junction bases outside the gene matches: 1. Germline V gene sequence: CDR1 SGDLS, CDR2 YYNGEE. CDR3 protein: CASSGTGGKAFF. The CDR3 nucleotides are TGTGCCAGCAGCGGGACAGGGGGCAAAGCTTTCTTT.

CDR3 loop: CASSPPRGNTIYF. The CDR3 nucleotides are TGTGCCAGCAGCCCCCCTAGGGGAAACACCATATATTTT. This chain joins TRBV9 and TRBJ1-3; D is uncertain. The CDR3 sequence is 13 residues long. CDR1 SGDLS and CDR2 YYNGEE come from the germline V gene. Trimming removed 4 bases from V and 4 bases from J, with 9 bases in between.

The CDR3 DNA reads as TGTGCCAGCAGCGGAGCCCCTAGCACAGATACGCAGTATTTT. Its protein is CASSGAPSTDTQYF. The V call is TRBV11-2, the J call TRBJ2-3; unclear D gene. Germline V gene data show CDR1 as SGHAT and CDR2 as FQNNGV. With 5 bases removed from V and 0 bases from J, the gap between germline ends came to 9 bases. This CDR3 spans 14 amino acids.

This chain connects TRBV6-1 to TRBJ2-7; maybe TRBD1 (6 bases). Trimming cost V 1 base and J 4 bases, with 14 bases left between them. CDR3 size: 15 residues. Germline V gene data show CDR1 as MNHNS and CDR2 as SASEGT. This chain's CDR3 is CASSEVWGPAYEQYF. DNA for the CDR3: TGTGCCAGCAGTGAAGTTTGGGGGCCCGCTTACGAGCAGTACTTC.

The chain joins TRBV5-1 to TRBJ1-5, with D hard to call. The CDR3 totals 15 residues. Germline lookup yields CDR1 SGHRS and CDR2 YFSETQ. V shed 0 bases and J shed 0 bases, with 7 bases lying between them. The CDR3 region has the DNA TGCGCCAGCAGCTTGGACGGTGATAGCAATCAGCCCCAGCATTTT. It is translated as CASSLDGDSNQPQHF. Full variable domain (missing parts from reference TRBV5-1 and TRBJ1-5): KAGVTQTPRYLIKTRGQQVTLSCSPISGHRSVSWYQQTPGQGLQFLFEYFSETQRNKGNFPGRFSGRQFSNSRSEMNVSTLELGDSALYLCASSLDGDSNQPQHFGDGTRLSIL.

V is TRBV7-9 and J is TRBJ2-7, with 8 positions matching TRBD1. Germline CDR1 and CDR2: SEHNR and FQNEAQ (reference sequence). The CDR3 covers 14 residues. V was clipped by 7 bases and J by 3 bases; unmatched bases: 8. In DNA, the CDR3 is TGTGCCAGCATAGCAGGGGGCCCCATCTACGAGCAGTACTTC. Its protein product is CASIAGGPIYEQYF. The whole variable domain, remainder taken from reference TRBV7-9 and TRBJ2-7, is DTGVSQNPRHKITKRGQNVTFRCDPISEHNRLYWYRQTLGQGPEFLTYFQNEAQLEKSRLLSDRFSAERPKGSFSTLEIQRTEQGDSAMYLCASIAGGPIYEQYFGPGTRLTVT.

CDR3 nucleotide sequence: TGTGCCAGTAGTATAGAAGGGGGGACAGGAAGTCAGCCCCAGCATTTT. It encodes CASSIEGGTGSQPQHF. The gene calls are TRBV19 and TRBJ1-5; 8 nucleotides agree with TRBD1. Germline lookup yields CDR1 LNHDA and CDR2 SQIVND (reference sequence). V was clipped by 0 bases and J by 6 bases; unmatched bases: 7. The CDR3 runs to 16 residues.